This TCR beta chain was found in a study of shared clonotypes between healthy human individuals. The study drew all its donors from Caucasian adults living in Nashville, Tennessee. Produced via immunoSEQ multiplex PCR; TCRdb's table is partial and in-frame only. This sample carries around 510,000 clones, just over 75% of them seen once, and the ten largest clones take about 12%. The ends were cut back, 0 bases at V and 8 bases at J, with 8 bases in the middle. CDR3 length: 13 residues. Germline V gene data show CDR1 as MRHNA and CDR2 as SNTAGT. The TCR sequence derives from a woman aged 40 to 49 in good health. Some clones in this sample may be carry-over from other donors' samples. The material sequenced was PBMCs. This chain joins TRBV6-4 and TRBJ2-1; D could derive from TRBD1 or TRBD2 (5 bases each). The CDR3 DNA follows: TGTGCCAGCAGTGACTCTGGGACGGATGAGCAGTTCTTC. Translation gives CASSDSGTDEQFF.